The 5 T cell receptor beta chains below come from one sample, sequenced in a study of blood T cell repertoires in COVID-19. Repertoires were generated with immunoSEQ multiplex PCR, while TCRdb's copy carries only in-frame clones and drops some. The sample lists around 370,000 clones, approximately 91% occurring once. Sequenced sample: peripheral blood. These receptor sequences come from an older woman with COVID-19, enrolled during active disease.

In this sample, this clone turned up a few times. V gene TRBV2 combines with J gene TRBJ1-2, with D perhaps TRBD1 (6 bases). CDR3 length equals 12 residues. The germline V and J ends were trimmed by 8 bases and 8 bases, with 15 bases remaining between them. Germline-derived CDR1 and CDR2 are SNHLY and FYNNEI. The CDR3: CASDETGLGYTF. DNA of the CDR3: TGTGCCAGCGACGAAACAGGGTTGGGCTACACCTTC.

This clone was counted a single time. The chain carries TRBV2 and TRBJ1-1, with D possibly TRBD1 on 6 matching bases. The germline gives CDR1 SNHLY, CDR2 FYNNEI. The CDR3 extends over 14 amino acids. V was cut by 6 bases and J by 0 bases, with 11 bases left in between. The CDR3 reads CASREGHLNTEAFF. In nucleotides, the CDR3 is TGTGCCAGCAGAGAGGGACATTTGAACACTGAAGCTTTCTTT.

This chain links TRBV13 with TRBJ2-1, with unresolved D. The CDR3 is 11 residues long. With 5 bases removed from V and 8 bases from J, the gap between germline ends came to 7 bases. CDR1 PRHDT and CDR2 FYEKMQ come from the germline V gene (reference sequence). The CDR3 region has the DNA TGTGCCAGCAGCCGCCGGGATGAGCAGTTCTTC. Amino acids: CASSRRDEQFF. Based on the CDR3 plus reference TRBV13 and TRBJ2-1, the full variable domain is AAGVIQSPRHLIKEKRETATLKCYPIPRHDTVYWYQQGPGQDPQFLISFYEKMQSDKGSIPDRFSAQQFSDYHSELNMSSLELGDSALYFCASSRRDEQFFGPGTRLTVL.

The V call is TRBV6-5, the J call TRBJ2-3; no clear D. Germline CDR1 reads MNHEY; CDR2 reads SVGAGI. V dropped 6 bases and J dropped 5 bases, with 6 bases sitting between them. This CDR3 is built from 11 residues. CDR3: CASRGGDTQYF. The DNA of the CDR3 is TGTGCCAGCAGAGGCGGAGATACGCAGTATTTT.

The chain joins TRBV6-6 to TRBJ1-3; 7 nucleotides align to TRBD1. After removal of 6 bases from V and 4 bases from J, the junction contained 9 bases not matched to a gene. Germline CDR1 reads MNHNY; CDR2 reads SVGAGI (reference sequence). The CDR3 loop spans 15 amino acids. CDR3: CASSNSDRAGNTIYF. CDR3 bases: TGTGCCAGCAGCAACTCAGACAGGGCAGGAAACACCATATATTTT.